The T cell receptor beta chain under discussion was sequenced for a study of T cell repertoires in cytomegalovirus infection. The study, taken as a whole, reports: HLA-C-restricted CMV clonotypes gave the most frequent clonotype in two of eight donors. Carriers of CMV and the relevant HLA type were discriminated by public TCR beta frequency.

From the reads, TCRdb called clonotypes with MiXCR, one entry per CDR3 protein. This sample has approximately 140,000 distinct CDR3 sequences, with 7.5% to 9% found just once. The sample holds a few counts of this clonotype. Its matching antigen is unknown. The sample taken for sequencing was PBMCs. This TCR came from a human donor in good health (CMV status not recorded). Some clones in this sample may be carry-over from other donors' samples.

CDR3 nucleotide sequence: TGTGCCAGCAGCCCGCGCACCGGGACAGGGTGGGAAAAACTGTTTTTT. Translation gives CASSPRTGTGWEKLFF. V usage is TRBV7-9 and J usage is TRBJ1-4; 9 bases agree with TRBD1. From germline, CDR1 is SEHNR and CDR2 FQNEAQ (reference sequence). Germline trimming cut 5 bases from V and 8 bases from J; bases unmatched to any gene: 12. The CDR3 consists of 16 residues.